This T cell receptor (beta chain) originates from a study of T cells in women clearing cervical HPV infection. The wider study: Donors had HPV16-related CIN3 or worse; 2 had invasive cancer. Study findings and constraints: Repertoire richness, not evenness, was significantly elevated in CIN3+ cases versus controls.

On this clone itself: Its antigen is currently unknown. The read falls 3 residues short of the CDR3 end, and the missing part is taken from the germline J gene.

Germline loops: CDR1 SGHRS, CDR2 YFSETQ. This CDR3 has 12 amino acids. Trimming shortened V by 4 bases and J by 5 bases, and 9 bases separated the two germline ends. Produced via immunoSEQ multiplex PCR; TCRdb's table is partial and in-frame only. This repertoire includes some 46,000 clones. This rearrangement joins TRBV5-1 to TRBJ1-1; tentative D call: TRBD1 (6 bases). The sequenced sample was blood buffy coat. The TCR sequence derives from a woman between 18 and 70 years old with a cervical HPV16 infection that either progressed to CIN3+ or cleared (not recorded which). The covered CDR3 bases are TGCGCCAGCAGCCTACAGGGAACTGAA. It is translated as CASSLQGTE. In full, the CDR3 reads CASSLQGTEAFF.